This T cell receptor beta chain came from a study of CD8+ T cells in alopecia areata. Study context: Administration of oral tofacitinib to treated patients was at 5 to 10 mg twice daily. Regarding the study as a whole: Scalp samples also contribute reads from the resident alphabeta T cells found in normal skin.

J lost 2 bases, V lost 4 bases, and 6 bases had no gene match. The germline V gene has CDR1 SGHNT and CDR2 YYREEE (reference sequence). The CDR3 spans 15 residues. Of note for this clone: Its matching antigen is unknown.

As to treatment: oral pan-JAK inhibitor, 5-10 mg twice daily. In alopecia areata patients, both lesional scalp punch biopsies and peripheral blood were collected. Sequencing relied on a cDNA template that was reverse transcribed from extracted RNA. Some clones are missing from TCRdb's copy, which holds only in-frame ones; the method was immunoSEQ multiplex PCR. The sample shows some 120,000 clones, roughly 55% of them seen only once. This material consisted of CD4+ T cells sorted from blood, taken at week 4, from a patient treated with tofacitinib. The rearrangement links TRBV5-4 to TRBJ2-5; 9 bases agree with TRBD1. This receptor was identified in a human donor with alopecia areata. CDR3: CASSPDRGGQETQYF. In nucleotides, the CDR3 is TGTGCCAGCAGCCCGGACAGGGGTGGGCAAGAGACCCAGTACTTC.